The rows below give T cell receptor beta chains drawn from one sample of a study of blood T cell repertoires in COVID-19. Clones were sequenced by immunoSEQ multiplex PCR, and TCRdb holds only the in-frame ones, with some missing. The sample yields 270,000 or so clones, around nine tenths seen once. The specimen sequenced was peripheral blood. The receptor source for this set is a woman aged 40 to 50 who had recovered from COVID-19. CDR3s include the opening cysteine and the closing phenylalanine or tryptophan. D genes are given only for firm matches. Clone size appears in some rows only: once, few, many, or a class for an expanded clone.

D	V	J	size	CDR3	DNA
TRBD2	TRBV10-3	TRBJ2-3	NA	CAIGGTSGTTDTQYF	TGTGCCATCGGGGGGACTAGCGGGACCACAGATACGCAGTATTTT
TRBD1	TRBV18	TRBJ2-7	NA	CASSPGGQVQEQYF	TGTGCCAGCTCACCCGGGGGACAGGTCCAGGAGCAGTACTTC
NA	TRBV5-1	TRBJ1-1	NA	CASSLEQGKTEAFF	TGCGCCAGCAGCTTGGAGCAGGGTAAAACTGAAGCTTTCTTT
TRBD2	TRBV10-2	TRBJ2-2	NA	CATQRDNTGELFF	TGCGCCACCCAGCGGGATAACACCGGGGAGCTGTTTTTT
TRBD2	TRBV4-2	TRBJ2-1	NA	CASSPQSGTSGSFVNEQFF	TGTGCCAGCAGCCCGCAGTCCGGGACTAGCGGGAGTTTCGTAAATGAGCAGTTCTTC
NA	TRBV5-1	TRBJ1-1	NA	CASSLDRWRGTEAFF	TGCGCCAGCAGCTTGGATAGGTGGAGAGGCACTGAAGCTTTCTTT
TRBD2	TRBV11-2	TRBJ2-1	once	CASSLVGLAINEQFF	TGTGCCAGCAGCTTAGTAGGACTAGCAATCAATGAGCAGTTCTTC
TRBD2	TRBV5-1	TRBJ2-3	NA	CASSLTAGLSSTDTQYF	TGCGCCAGCAGCTTAACAGCGGGACTATCTAGCACAGATACGCAGTATTTT
NA	TRBV3-1/TRBV3-2	TRBJ2-5	NA	CASSHFRQGSLETQYF	TGTGCCAGCAGCCATTTCAGGCAGGGGTCGTTGGAGACCCAGTACTTC
TRBD1	TRBV3-1/TRBV3-2	TRBJ1-2	few	CASSPRTGASQGYGYTF	TGTGCCAGCAGCCCTAGGACAGGGGCCAGCCAAGGCTATGGCTACACCTTC
TRBD1	TRBV11-3	TRBJ2-2	NA	CASSLADRPRTGELFF	TGTGCCAGCAGCTTAGCGGACAGGCCGCGCACCGGGGAGCTGTTTTTT
NA	TRBV28	TRBJ1-4	few	CASSSASVGKLFF	TGTGCCAGCAGTTCAGCGTCGGTCGGAAAACTGTTTTTT
TRBD1	TRBV7-8	TRBJ1-1	NA	CASSSLRDRDGGTEAFF	TGTGCCAGCAGCTCCCTCCGGGACAGGGATGGGGGTACTGAAGCTTTCTTT
TRBD2	TRBV11-1	TRBJ2-1	NA	CASSSQTSGSYNEQFF	TGTGCCAGCAGCTCCCAAACTAGCGGCTCCTACAATGAGCAGTTCTTC
NA	TRBV4-1	TRBJ1-1	once	CASSQDSPDRRFF	TGCGCCAGCAGCCAAGATTCCCCAGACAGAAGGTTCTTT
NA	TRBV27	TRBJ1-1	NA	CATKEGFENTEAFF	TGTGCCACCAAGGAGGGTTTCGAGAACACTGAAGCTTTCTTT
TRBD1	TRBV7-9	TRBJ2-1	NA	CASSLALTGDSYNEQFF	TGTGCCAGCAGCTTAGCCCTGACAGGGGATTCCTACAATGAGCAGTTCTTC
TRBD1	TRBV2	TRBJ1-2	NA	CASWTGPNYGYTF	TGTGCCAGCTGGACAGGGCCTAACTATGGCTACACCTTC
NA	TRBV5-6	TRBJ2-3	NA	CASSSDIRGKGTDTQYF	TGTGCCAGCAGCTCTGACATCCGCGGGAAGGGCACAGATACGCAGTATTTT
NA	TRBV27	TRBJ1-6	NA	CASSLFVDSPLHF	TGTGCCAGCAGTTTATTCGTTGATTCACCCCTCCACTTT
NA	TRBV5-1	TRBJ2-7	NA	CASSPGHRSYEQYF	TGCGCCAGCAGCCCAGGACATCGCTCCTACGAGCAGTACTTC
NA	TRBV18	TRBJ2-4	NA	CASSPMQGGENIQYF	TGTGCCAGCTCACCAATGCAGGGGGGAGAAAACATTCAGTACTTC
TRBD2	TRBV9	TRBJ2-1	once	CASSARTSGYNEQFF	TGTGCCAGCAGCGCCCGGACTAGCGGATACAATGAGCAGTTCTTC
TRBD2	TRBV7-9	TRBJ2-3	NA	CASSARLAGGPDTQYF	TGTGCCAGCAGCGCCCGACTAGCGGGAGGTCCAGATACGCAGTATTTT
NA	TRBV28	TRBJ2-7	NA	CASSLSGGGYEQYF	TGTGCCAGCAGTTTAAGCGGCGGTGGCTACGAGCAGTACTTC
NA	TRBV19	TRBJ2-5	NA	CASSSRTGLQETQYF	TGTGCCAGTAGTTCGCGGACAGGACTACAAGAGACCCAGTACTTC
TRBD1	TRBV5-3	TRBJ2-2	NA	CARSLPRAGTGKNTGELFF	TGTGCCAGAAGCTTGCCCCGAGCCGGGACAGGGAAGAACACCGGGGAGCTGTTTTTT
NA	TRBV6-5	TRBJ1-4	NA	CASSYGVGEGEKLFF	TGTGCCAGCAGTTACGGTGTGGGGGAGGGAGAAAAACTGTTTTTT